This entry concerns a single T cell receptor beta chain. Its target antigen remains unknown. Base qualities are not recorded, but no much larger clone differs from it by a single base. The sample comes from a study of blood T cell repertoires in COVID-19 (TCRdb year 2020). Looking at the study overall: Samples from collaborators originated in the United States, Italy and Spain and spanned both the acute and convalescent phases of COVID-19. The repertoires were released in a freely available public database intended as a resource for research on the immune response to SARS-CoV-2. HLA class I and class II types, where available, came from metadata supplied by the sample provider rather than from assay-based typing. The prospective study material was composed of cDNA or gDNA derived from T cells, B-cell-depleted T cells, or PBMCs. The dataset comprised deeply sampled blood TCRbeta repertoires from subjects exposed to, actively infected with, or recovered from COVID-19. The samples were drawn from the first 160 participants of the ongoing ImmuneRACE study and from about 1,200 subjects provided by 6 global collaborators. The sample metadata nearly always contained a de-identified subject ID, COVID-19 status, age in years and sex.

Findings and caveats that apply to the study as a whole: The quantity of clinical and demographic metadata differed by source and by participant and was supplied without curation.

The immunoSEQ Assay, a bias-controlled multiplex PCR, was used to amplify TCRbeta CDR3 regions from genomic DNA. Concerning the study's data processing: The number of nucleated cells in each sample was estimated by amplification of reference gene primers within the assay. Sequence reads were collapsed and filtered to measure the absolute abundance of every unique TCRbeta CDR3 rearrangement. For each sample, productive Simpson clonality was calculated by taking the square root of Simpson's diversity index across productive rearrangements. TCRdb took this table from immuneACCESS and kept in-frame rearrangements with V and J called. Such tables lack part of the clones; where checked against another copy, unresolved V genes explain under half of the gap, and the rest is unexplained. V, J and clone size derive from that table, while D and trimming were established from the DNA sequence. The sample profile shows about 180,000 clones; roughly 84% of them were found once. The ten biggest clones cover 13% to 15% of the sample.

Collaborating institutions collected whole blood in K2EDTA tubes following their own protocols. Collaborator samples were shipped for TCRbeta analysis as frozen whole blood, isolated PBMCs, or DNA extracted from either sample type. The receptor was derived from a man between 18 and 35 years old with active or convalescent COVID-19. The sequenced sample was peripheral blood.

Here the CDR3 is given as CASSPPGSYGYTF. In nucleotide form, the sequence is TGTGCCAGCTCACCACCAGGGAGCTATGGCTACACCTTC. The rearranged segments are TRBV18 and TRBJ1-2; no D segment can be confidently identified. There are 13 amino acids in the CDR3, from cysteine to phenylalanine inclusive. Only the CDR3 DNA is retained, 39 bases long and in frame from the first base. The CDR1 and CDR2 encoded by the germline V gene are KGHSH and LQKENI. Trimming takes 0 bases from V and 4 bases from J, and the germline ends sit 6 bases apart.